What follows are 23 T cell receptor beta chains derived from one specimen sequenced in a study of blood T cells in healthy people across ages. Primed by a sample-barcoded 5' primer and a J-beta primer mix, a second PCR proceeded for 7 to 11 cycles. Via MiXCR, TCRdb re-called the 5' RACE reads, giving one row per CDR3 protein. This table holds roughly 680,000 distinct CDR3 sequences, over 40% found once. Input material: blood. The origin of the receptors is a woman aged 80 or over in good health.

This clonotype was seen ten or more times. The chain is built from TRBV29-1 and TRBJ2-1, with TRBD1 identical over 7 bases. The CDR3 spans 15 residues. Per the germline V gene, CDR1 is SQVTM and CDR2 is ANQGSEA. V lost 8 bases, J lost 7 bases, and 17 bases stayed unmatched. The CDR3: CSLGRTGSGYNEQFF. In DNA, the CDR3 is TGCAGCCTAGGCAGGACAGGATCTGGGTATAATGAGCAGTTCTTC.

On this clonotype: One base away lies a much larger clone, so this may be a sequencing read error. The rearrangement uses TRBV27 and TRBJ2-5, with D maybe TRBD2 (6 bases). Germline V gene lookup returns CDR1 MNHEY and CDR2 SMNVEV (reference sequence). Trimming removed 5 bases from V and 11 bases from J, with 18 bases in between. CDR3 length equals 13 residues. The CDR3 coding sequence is TGTGCCAGCAGTGTCATAGGGACGGGGGAGCAGTACTTC. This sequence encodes CASSVIGTGEQYF.

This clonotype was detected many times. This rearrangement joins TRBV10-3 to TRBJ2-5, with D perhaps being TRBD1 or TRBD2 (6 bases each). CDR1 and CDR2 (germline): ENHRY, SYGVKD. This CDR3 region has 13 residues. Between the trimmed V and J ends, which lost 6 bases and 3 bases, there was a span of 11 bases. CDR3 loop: CAIRRGQKETQYF. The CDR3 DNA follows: TGTGCCATCAGGCGGGGACAAAAAGAGACCCAGTACTTC.

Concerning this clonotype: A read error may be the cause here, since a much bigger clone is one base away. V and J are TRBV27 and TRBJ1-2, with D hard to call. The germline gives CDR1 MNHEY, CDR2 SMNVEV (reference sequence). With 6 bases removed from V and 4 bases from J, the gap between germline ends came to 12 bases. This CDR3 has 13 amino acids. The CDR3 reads CASSPSGSYGYTF. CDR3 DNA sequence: TGTGCCAGCAGCCCCTCAGGATCCTATGGCTACACCTTC.

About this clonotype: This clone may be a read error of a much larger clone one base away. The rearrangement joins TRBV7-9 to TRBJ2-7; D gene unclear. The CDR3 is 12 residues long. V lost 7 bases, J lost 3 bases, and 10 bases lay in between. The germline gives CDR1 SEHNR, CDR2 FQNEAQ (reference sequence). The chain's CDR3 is CASNDQVYEQYF. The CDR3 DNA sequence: TGTGCCAGCAACGACCAAGTCTACGAGCAGTACTTC. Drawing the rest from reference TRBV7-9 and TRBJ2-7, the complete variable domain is DTGVSQNPRHKITKRGQNVTFRCDPISEHNRLYWYRQTLGQGPEFLTYFQNEAQLEKSRLLSDRFSAERPKGSFSTLEIQRTEQGDSAMYLCASNDQVYEQYFGPGTRLTVT.

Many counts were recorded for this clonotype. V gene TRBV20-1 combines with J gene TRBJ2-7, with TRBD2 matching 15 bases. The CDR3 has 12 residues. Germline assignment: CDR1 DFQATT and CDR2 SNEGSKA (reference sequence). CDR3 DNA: TGCAGGGGGACTAGCGGGAGGTACGAGCAGTACTTC. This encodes CRGTSGRYEQYF.

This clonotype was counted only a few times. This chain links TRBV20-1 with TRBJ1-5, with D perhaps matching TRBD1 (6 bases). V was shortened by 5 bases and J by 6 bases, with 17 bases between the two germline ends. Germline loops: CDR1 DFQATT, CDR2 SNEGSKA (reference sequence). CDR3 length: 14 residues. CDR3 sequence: CSAPTGQGGQPQHF. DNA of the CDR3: TGCAGTGCTCCAACGGGCCAAGGGGGTCAGCCCCAGCATTTT.

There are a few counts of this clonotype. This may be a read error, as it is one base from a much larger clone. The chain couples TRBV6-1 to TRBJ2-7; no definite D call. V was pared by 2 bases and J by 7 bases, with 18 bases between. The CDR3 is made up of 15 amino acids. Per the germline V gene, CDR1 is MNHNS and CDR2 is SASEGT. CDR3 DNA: TGTGCCAGCAGTGAATTTGGGTACTTGTACAATGAGCAGTACTTC. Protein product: CASSEFGYLYNEQYF.

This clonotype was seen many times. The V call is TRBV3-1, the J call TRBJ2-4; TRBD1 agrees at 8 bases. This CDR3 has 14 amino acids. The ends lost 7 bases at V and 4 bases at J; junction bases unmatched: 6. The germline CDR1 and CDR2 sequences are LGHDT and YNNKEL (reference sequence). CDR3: CASNHRDRKNIQYF. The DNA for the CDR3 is TGTGCCAGCAACCACCGGGACAGGAAAAACATTCAGTACTTC.

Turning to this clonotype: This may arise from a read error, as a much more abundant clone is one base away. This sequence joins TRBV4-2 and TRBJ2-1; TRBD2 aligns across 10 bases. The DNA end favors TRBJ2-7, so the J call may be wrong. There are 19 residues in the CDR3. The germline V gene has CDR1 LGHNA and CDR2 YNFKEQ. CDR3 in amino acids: CASSQDRTSGSVSYNEQYF. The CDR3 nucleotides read TGTGCCAGCAGCCAAGATCGGACTAGCGGTTCAGTATCCTACAATGAGCAGTACTTC.

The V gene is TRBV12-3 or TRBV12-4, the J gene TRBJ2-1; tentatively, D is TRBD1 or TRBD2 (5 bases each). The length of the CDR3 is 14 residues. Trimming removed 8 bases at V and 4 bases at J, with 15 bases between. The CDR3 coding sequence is TGTGCCAGCGGATCCCGGGACGGATACAATGAGCAGTTCTTC. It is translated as CASGSRDGYNEQFF.

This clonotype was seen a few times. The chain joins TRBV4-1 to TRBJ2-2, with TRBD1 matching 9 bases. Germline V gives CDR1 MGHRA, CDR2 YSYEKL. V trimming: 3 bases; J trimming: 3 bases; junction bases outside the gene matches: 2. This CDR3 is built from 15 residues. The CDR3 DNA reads TGCGCCAGCAGCCATGGACAGGGGCACACCGGGGAGCTGTTTTTT. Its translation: CASSHGQGHTGELFF.

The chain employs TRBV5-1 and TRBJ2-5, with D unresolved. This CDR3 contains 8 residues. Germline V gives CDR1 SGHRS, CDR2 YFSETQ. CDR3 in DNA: TGCGTCCTAGAGACCCAGTACTTC. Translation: CVLETQYF.

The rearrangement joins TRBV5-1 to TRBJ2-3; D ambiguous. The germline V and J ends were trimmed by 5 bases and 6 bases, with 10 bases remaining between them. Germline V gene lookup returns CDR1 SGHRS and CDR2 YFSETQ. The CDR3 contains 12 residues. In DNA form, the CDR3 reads TGCGCCAGCAGAGCCACGTTGGATACGCAGTATTTT. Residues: CASRATLDTQYF.

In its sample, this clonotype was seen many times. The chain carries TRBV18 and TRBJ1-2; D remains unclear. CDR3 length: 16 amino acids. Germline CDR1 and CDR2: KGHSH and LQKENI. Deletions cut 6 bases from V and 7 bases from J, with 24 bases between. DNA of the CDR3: TGTGCCAGCTCCCCCTATGGACGGACGCCCGCAAGTGGCTACACCTTC. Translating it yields CASSPYGRTPASGYTF.

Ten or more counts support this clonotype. Written as DNA, the CDR3 is TGTGCCAGCAGCTTAAGCCTAGCGGGGGCCCACAATGAGCAGTTCTTC. Translated: CASSLSLAGAHNEQFF. V usage is TRBV7-9 and J usage is TRBJ2-1; 10 bases are a match to TRBD2. J was trimmed by 5 bases and V by 2 bases; bases with no gene match: 6. The CDR3 has 16 amino acids. CDR1 and CDR2 (germline): SEHNR, FQNEAQ (reference sequence).

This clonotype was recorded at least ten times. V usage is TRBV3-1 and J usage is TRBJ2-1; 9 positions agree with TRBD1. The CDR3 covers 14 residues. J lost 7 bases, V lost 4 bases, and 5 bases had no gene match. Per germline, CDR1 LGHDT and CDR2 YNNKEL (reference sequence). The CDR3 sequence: CASSRWDRVNEQFF. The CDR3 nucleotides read TGTGCCAGCAGCCGCTGGGACAGGGTAAATGAGCAGTTCTTC.

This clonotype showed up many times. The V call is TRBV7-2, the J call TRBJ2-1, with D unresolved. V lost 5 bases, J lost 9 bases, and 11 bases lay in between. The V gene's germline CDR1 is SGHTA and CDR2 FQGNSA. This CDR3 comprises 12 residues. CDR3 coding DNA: TGTGCCAGCAGCCAAATTCGGATTGAGCAGTTCTTC. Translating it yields CASSQIRIEQFF.

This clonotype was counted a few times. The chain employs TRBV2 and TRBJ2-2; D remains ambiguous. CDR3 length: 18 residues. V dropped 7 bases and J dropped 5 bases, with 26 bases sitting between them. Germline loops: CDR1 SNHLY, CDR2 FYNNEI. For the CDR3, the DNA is TGTGCCAGCACCCATCGAGCAGGACCTGGGGTTGGTACCGGGGAGCTGTTTTTT. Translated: CASTHRAGPGVGTGELFF.

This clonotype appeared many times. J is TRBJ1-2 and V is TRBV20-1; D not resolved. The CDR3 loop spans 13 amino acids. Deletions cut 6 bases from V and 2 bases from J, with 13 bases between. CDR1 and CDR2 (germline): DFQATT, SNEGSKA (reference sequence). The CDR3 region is CSALGYTNYGYTF. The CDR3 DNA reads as TGCAGTGCCTTGGGGTATACGAACTATGGCTACACCTTC.

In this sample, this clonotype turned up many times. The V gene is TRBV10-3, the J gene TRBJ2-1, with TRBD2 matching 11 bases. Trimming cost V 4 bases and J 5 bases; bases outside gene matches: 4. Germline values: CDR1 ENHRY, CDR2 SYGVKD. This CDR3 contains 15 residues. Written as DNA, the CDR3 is TGTGCCATCAGTGTACTAGCGGGAGTAAACAATGAGCAGTTCTTC. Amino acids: CAISVLAGVNNEQFF.

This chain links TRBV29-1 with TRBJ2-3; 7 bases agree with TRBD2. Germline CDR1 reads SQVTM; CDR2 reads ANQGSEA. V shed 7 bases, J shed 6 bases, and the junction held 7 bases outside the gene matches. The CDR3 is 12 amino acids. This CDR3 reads CSGRLAGDTQYF. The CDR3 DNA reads TGCAGCGGCAGACTAGCCGGTGATACGCAGTATTTT.

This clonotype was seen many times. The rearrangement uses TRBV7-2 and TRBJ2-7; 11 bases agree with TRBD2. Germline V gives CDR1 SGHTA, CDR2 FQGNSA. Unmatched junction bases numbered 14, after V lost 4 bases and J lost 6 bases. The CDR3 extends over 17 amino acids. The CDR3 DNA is TGTGCCAGCAGCTCACAACCGCCACTAGCGGGAGTGGTCGAGCAGTACTTC. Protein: CASSSQPPLAGVVEQYF.